This TCR beta chain originates from a study of T cell responses to AZD1222 COVID-19 vaccine. In regard to this clone: Its antigen remains unknown.

Whole-study findings and limits: The donors showed a predominance of white British ancestry and of females, with possible underestimation of clonal diversity.

V gave up 4 bases and J gave up 11 bases, with 11 bases separating them. This CDR3 has 11 amino acids. Produced via immunoSEQ multiplex PCR; TCRdb's table is partial and in-frame only. This table has fewer than 200,000 clones, around nine tenths appearing once. Doses given second, at about 4 or about 12 weeks, were pooled. Sequenced here: peripheral blood, sampled 28 days after the second AZD1222 dose. The origin of this receptor is an adult who received the AZD1222 COVID-19 vaccine. The chain employs TRBV12-3 or TRBV12-4 and TRBJ1-2; D may be TRBD1 (5 bases). CDR3 nucleotide sequence: TGTGCCAGCAGTTCGGGCACAGGTTACACCTTC. Residues: CASSSGTGYTF.